This entry describes one T cell receptor beta chain. The target antigen is unknown. Under the authors' procedure: ImmunoSEQ output lacked quality scores and full-length reads, limiting matched filtering. Clones were read by immunoSEQ multiplex PCR, and TCRdb kept only the in-frame ones, dropping some. V and J calls and clone size come straight from that table; D and trimming were deduced from the DNA. The data show roughly 2.2 million clones, about 92% seen once. Looked up from germline, CDR1 is SGDLS and CDR2 is YYNGEE. The CDR3 sequence is 14 residues long. The V gene lost 2 bases and the J gene lost 5 bases, with 13 bases spanning the gap. This sample stems from a study of shared clonotypes between healthy human individuals. Overall study: Used for every donor were three CD4 naive, three CD4 memory, two CD8 naive and one CD8 memory plate. Findings of the study overall: What naive subsets generally showed was a larger estimated richness than memory subsets showed. Even with large depth, rarefaction showed that sorted-subset sequencing was incomplete.

V gene TRBV9 combines with J gene TRBJ2-5; D tentatively reads TRBD1 or TRBD2 (5 bases each). This TCR was sampled from a man between 18 and 35 years old in good health. Some clones in this sample may be carry-over from other donors' samples. The sample taken for sequencing was naive CD4+ T cells from PBMCs. Subset given: CD45RA+ positively selected. The CDR3 protein is CASSVSERGETQYF. The DNA of the CDR3 is TGTGCCAGCAGCGTTTCCGAGAGGGGCGAGACCCAGTACTTC.